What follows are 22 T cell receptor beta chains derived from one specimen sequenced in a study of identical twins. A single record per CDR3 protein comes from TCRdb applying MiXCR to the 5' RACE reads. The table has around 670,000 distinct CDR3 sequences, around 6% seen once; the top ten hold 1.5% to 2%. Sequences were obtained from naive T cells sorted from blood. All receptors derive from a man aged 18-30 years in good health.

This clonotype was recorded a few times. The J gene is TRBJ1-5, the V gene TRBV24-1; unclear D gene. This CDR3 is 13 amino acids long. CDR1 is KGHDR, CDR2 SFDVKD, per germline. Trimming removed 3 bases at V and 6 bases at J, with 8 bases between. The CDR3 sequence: CATSDILGQPQHF. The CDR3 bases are TGTGCCACCAGTGATATACTTGGTCAGCCCCAGCATTTT.

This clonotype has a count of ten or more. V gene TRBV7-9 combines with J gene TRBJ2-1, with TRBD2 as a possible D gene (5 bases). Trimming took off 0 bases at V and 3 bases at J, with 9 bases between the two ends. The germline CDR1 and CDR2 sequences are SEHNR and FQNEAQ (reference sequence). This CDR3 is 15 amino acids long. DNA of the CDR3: TGTGCCAGCAGCTTAGCGTCGGGATACTACAATGAGCAGTTCTTC. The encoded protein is CASSLASGYYNEQFF.

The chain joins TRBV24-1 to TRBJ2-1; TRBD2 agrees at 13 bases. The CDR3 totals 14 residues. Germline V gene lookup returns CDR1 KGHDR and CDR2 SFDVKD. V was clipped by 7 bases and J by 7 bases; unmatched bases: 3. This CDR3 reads CATRGLAGKNEQFF. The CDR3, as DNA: TGTGCCACCAGGGGACTAGCGGGAAAGAATGAGCAGTTCTTC.

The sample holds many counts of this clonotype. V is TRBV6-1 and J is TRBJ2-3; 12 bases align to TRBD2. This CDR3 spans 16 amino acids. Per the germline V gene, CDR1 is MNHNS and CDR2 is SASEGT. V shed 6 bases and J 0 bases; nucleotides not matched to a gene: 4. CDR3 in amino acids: CASRLAGGISTDTQYF. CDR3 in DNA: TGTGCCAGCAGACTAGCGGGAGGCATCAGCACAGATACGCAGTATTTT.

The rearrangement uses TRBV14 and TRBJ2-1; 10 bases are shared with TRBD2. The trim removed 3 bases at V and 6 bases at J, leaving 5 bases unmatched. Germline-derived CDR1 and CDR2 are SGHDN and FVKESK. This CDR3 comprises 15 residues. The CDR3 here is CASSHKLAGRNEQFF. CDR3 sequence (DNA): TGTGCCAGCAGCCATAAACTAGCGGGACGCAATGAGCAGTTCTTC.

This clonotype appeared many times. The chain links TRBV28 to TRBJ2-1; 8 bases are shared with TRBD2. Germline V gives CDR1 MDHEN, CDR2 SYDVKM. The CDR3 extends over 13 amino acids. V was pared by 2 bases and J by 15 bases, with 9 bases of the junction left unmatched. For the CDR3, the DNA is TGTGCCAGCAGTTTACGGGGGGGAGGATGGGGGTTCTTC. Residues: CASSLRGGGWGFF. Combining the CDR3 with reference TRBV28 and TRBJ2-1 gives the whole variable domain DVKVTQSSRYLVKRTGEKVFLECVQDMDHENMFWYRQDPGLGLRLIYFSYDVKMKEKGDIPEGYSVSREKKERFSLILESASTNQTSMYLCASSLRGGGWGFFGPGTRLTVL.

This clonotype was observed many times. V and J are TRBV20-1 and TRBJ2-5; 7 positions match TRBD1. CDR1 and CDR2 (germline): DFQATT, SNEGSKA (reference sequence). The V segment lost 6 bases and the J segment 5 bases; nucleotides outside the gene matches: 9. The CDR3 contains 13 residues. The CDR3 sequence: CSAIKGARETQYF. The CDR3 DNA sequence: TGCAGTGCGATCAAGGGGGCTCGGGAGACCCAGTACTTC.

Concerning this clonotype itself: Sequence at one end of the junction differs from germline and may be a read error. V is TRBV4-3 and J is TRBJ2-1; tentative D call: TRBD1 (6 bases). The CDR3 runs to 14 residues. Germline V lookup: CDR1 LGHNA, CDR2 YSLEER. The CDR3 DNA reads TGCACCAGCAGCCGGATCGACAGGTACAATGAGCAGTTCTTC. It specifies CTSSRIDRYNEQFF.

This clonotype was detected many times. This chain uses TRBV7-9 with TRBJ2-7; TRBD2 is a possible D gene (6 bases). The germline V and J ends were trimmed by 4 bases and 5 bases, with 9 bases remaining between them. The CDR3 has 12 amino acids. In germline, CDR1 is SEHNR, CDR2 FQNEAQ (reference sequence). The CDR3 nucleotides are TGTGCCAGCAGCTCCAGGAGGGACGAGCAGTACTTC. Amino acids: CASSSRRDEQYF.

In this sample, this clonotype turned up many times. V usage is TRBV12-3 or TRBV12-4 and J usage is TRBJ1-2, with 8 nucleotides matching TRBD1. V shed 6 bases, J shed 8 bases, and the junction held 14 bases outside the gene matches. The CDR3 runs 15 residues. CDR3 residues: CASRSTGTGTAGYTF. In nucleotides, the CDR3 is TGTGCCAGCAGGTCCACCGGGACAGGAACCGCCGGCTACACCTTC.

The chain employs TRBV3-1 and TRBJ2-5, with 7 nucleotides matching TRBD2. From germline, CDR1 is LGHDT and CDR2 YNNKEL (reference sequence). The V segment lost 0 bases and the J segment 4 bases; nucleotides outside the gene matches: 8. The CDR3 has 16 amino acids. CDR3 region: CASSQEKVGGSETQYF. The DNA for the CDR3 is TGTGCCAGCAGCCAAGAGAAGGTGGGGGGGTCAGAGACCCAGTACTTC.

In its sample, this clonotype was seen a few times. CDR3 sequence reads: CASSQLTGTREETQYF. In DNA, the CDR3 is TGTGCCAGCAGCCAATTGACCGGGACCAGAGAAGAGACCCAGTACTTC. This chain uses TRBV3-1 with TRBJ2-5; D could derive from TRBD1 or TRBD2 (5 bases each). V was cut by 2 bases and J by 3 bases, with 16 bases left in between. Germline V CDR1 and CDR2: LGHDT, YNNKEL (reference sequence). The CDR3 totals 16 residues.

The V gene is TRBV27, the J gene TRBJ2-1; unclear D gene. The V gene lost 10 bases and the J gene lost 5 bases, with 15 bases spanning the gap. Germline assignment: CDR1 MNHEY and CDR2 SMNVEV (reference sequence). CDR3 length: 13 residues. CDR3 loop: CATKNGWDNEQFF. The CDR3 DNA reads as TGTGCCACCAAGAATGGTTGGGACAATGAGCAGTTCTTC.

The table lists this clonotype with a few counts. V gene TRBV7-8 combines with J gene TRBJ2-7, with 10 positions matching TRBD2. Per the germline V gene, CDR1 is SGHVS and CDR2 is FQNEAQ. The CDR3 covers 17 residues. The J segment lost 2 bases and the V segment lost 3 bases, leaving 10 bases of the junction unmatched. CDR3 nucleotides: TGTGCCAGCAGCTTGGCCCCTAGCGGGGGCTTCACCTACGAGCAGTACGTC. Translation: CASSLAPSGGFTYEQYV.

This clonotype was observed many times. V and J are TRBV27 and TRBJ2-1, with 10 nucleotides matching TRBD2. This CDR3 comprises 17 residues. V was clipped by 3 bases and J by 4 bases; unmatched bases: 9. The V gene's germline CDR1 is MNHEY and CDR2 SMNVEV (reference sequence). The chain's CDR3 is CASSLLAGVFNYNEQFF. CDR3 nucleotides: TGTGCCAGCAGTTTGCTAGCGGGAGTTTTCAATTACAATGAGCAGTTCTTC.

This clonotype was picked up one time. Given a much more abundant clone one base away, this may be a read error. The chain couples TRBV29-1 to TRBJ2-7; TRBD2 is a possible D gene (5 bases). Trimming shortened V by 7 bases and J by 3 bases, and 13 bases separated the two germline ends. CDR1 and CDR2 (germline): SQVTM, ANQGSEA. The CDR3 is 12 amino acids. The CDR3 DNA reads TGCAGCGGGATTCCAGGAGGCTACGAGCAGTACTTC. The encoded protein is CSGIPGGYEQYF.

The CDR3 region has the DNA TGTGCCAGTAGTATGTCCGGGACAGGGGCCGGGGAGCTGTTTTTT. It yields the protein CASSMSGTGAGELFF. J is TRBJ2-2 and V is TRBV19; 10 nucleotides match TRBD1. Germline CDR1 is LNHDA and CDR2 is SQIVND (reference sequence). This CDR3 region has 15 residues. The trim removed 3 bases at V and 6 bases at J, leaving 4 bases unmatched.

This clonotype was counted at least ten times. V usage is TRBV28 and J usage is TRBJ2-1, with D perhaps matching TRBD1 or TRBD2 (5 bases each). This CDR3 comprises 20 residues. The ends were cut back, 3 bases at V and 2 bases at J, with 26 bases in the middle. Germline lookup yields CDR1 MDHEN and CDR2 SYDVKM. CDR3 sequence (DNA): TGTGCCAGCAGTTTGGGGGTGACAAAGGGTCGAGTTGGAACCTACAATGAGCAGTTCTTC. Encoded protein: CASSLGVTKGRVGTYNEQFF.

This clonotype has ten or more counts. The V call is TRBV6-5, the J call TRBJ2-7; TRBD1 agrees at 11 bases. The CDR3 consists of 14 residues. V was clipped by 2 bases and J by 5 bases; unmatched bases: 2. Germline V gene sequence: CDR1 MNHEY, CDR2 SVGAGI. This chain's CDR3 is CASSYGTGGNEQYF. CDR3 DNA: TGTGCCAGCAGTTACGGGACAGGGGGGAACGAGCAGTACTTC.

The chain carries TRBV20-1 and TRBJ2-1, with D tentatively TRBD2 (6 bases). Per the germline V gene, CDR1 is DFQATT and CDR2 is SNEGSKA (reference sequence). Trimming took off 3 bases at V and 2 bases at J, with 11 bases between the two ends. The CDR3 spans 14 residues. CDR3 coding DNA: TGCAGTGCTAGCGGGAGAAGCGCCTACAATGAGCAGTTCTTC. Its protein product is CSASGRSAYNEQFF.

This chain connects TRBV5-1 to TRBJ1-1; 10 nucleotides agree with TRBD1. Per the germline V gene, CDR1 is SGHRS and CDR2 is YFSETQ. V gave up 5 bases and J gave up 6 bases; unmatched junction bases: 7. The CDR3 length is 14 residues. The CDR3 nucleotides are TGCGCCAGCAGTGGACAGGGGGGGAATGCTGAAGCTTTCTTT. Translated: CASSGQGGNAEAFF. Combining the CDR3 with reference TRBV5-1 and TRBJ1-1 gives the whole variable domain KAGVTQTPRYLIKTRGQQVTLSCSPISGHRSVSWYQQTPGQGLQFLFEYFSETQRNKGNFPGRFSGRQFSNSRSEMNVSTLELGDSALYLCASSGQGGNAEAFFGQGTRLTVV.

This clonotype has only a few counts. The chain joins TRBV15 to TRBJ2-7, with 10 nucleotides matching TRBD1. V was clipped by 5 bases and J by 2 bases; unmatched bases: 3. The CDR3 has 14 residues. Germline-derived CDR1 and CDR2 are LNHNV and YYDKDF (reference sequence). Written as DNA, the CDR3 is TGTGCCACCAGCGCCGGGACAGGGGCCTACGAGCAGTACGTC. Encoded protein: CATSAGTGAYEQYV.